This is a list of T cell receptor beta chains from one sample in a study of cytomegalovirus exposure and HLA in healthy donors. Data came from immunoSEQ multiplex PCR; TCRdb stores just in-frame clones and leaves some out. The sample contains fewer than 60,000 clones, approximately 82% of which appear only once. Sample: PBMCs. The receptor set was obtained from a man in his fifties or sixties in good health and CMV-seronegative. The CDR3 runs from the conserved cysteine through the conserved F or W. D genes are given only for firm matches. Size is omitted from some rows. Given values are once, few, many or a class for expanded clones.

TRBJ1-5	TRBV7-9	-	TRBD1	CASSLQGTGGGNQPQHF	TGTGCCAGCAGCTTGCAAGGGACAGGGGGCGGTAATCAGCCCCAGCATTTT
TRBJ2-1	TRBV28	once	TRBD1	CANRGQGRNEQFF	TGTGCCAACCGGGGACAGGGCCGCAATGAGCAGTTCTTC
TRBJ2-7	TRBV6-5	-	TRBD1	CASRSGTGGAYEQYF	TGTGCCAGCAGATCCGGGACAGGGGGCGCCTACGAGCAGTACTTC
TRBJ1-1	TRBV4-3	-	TRBD1	CASSQDDRGVNTEAFF	TGCGCCAGCAGCCAAGACGACAGGGGGGTGAACACTGAAGCTTTCTTT
TRBJ2-5	TRBV19	once	TRBD2	CASSSAGGETQYF	TGTGCCAGTAGTTCCGCCGGGGGGGAGACCCAGTACTTC
TRBJ1-1	TRBV7-9	-	-	CASSSNRVTEAFF	TGTGCCAGCAGCTCGAACAGGGTCACTGAAGCTTTCTTT
TRBJ2-5	TRBV27	-	-	CASRKQGPGTQYF	TGTGCCAGCAGAAAACAGGGACCTGGGACCCAGTACTTC
TRBJ1-4	TRBV7-9	-	TRBD1	CASSLLTGTNEKLFF	TGTGCCAGCAGCTTATTGACAGGGACTAATGAAAAACTGTTTTTT
TRBJ2-2	TRBV9	-	-	CASRQGQNTGELFF	TGTGCCAGCAGGCAGGGACAGAACACCGGGGAGCTGTTTTTT
TRBJ2-1	TRBV9	-	-	CASGEGDYNEQFF	TGTGCCAGCGGAGAGGGGGACTACAATGAGCAGTTCTTC
TRBJ2-7	TRBV11-2	-	-	CASSLGPDEQYF	TGTGCCAGCAGCTTAGGTCCGGACGAGCAGTACTTC
TRBJ1-4	TRBV5-6	-	-	CASSRGEVLFF	TGTGCCAGCAGCCGGGGGGAGGTCCTGTTTTTT
TRBJ2-5	TRBV6-6	few	-	CASSLNVLGQQETQYF	TGTGCCAGCAGCCTAAATGTGTTGGGCCAGCAAGAGACCCAGTACTTC
TRBJ1-1	TRBV7-2	-	TRBD1	CASSHPNLHRGEAFF	TGTGCCAGCAGCCACCCAAACTTACACAGGGGTGAAGCTTTCTTT
TRBJ2-7	TRBV5-6	-	-	CASSFSPLSYEQYF	TGTGCCAGCAGCTTTTCCCCACTGAGCTACGAGCAGTACTTC
TRBJ1-3	TRBV14	once	-	CASSQSVSGNTIYF	TGTGCCAGCAGCCAATCGGTTTCTGGAAACACCATATATTTT
TRBJ1-2	TRBV19	-	TRBD1	CASNWDRDGSFGYTF	TGTGCCAGTAACTGGGACAGGGATGGGAGTTTCGGCTACACCTTC
TRBJ2-7	TRBV9	-	-	CASSVEAAGDYTYEQYF	TGTGCCAGCAGCGTAGAAGCGGCAGGGGATTATACCTACGAGCAGTACTTC
TRBJ2-7	TRBV6-5	-	TRBD1	CASSYETGAYEQYF	TGTGCCAGCAGTTACGAGACAGGGGCCTACGAGCAGTACTTC
TRBJ2-1	TRBV9	-	-	CASSVAGLSSYNEQFF	TGTGCCAGCAGCGTAGCCGGTTTGAGCTCCTACAATGAGCAGTTCTTC
TRBJ2-2	TRBV5-5	-	TRBD2	CASSVMASGGARGGELFF	TGTGCCAGCAGCGTAATGGCTAGCGGGGGGGCCCGTGGCGGGGAGCTGTTTTTT
TRBJ1-1	TRBV28	-	-	CASTLDGGTLEAFF	TGTGCCAGCACTCTGGACGGAGGAACCCTTGAAGCTTTCTTT
TRBJ1-1	TRBV7-9	-	TRBD1	CASSQGQGKAFF	TGTGCCAGCAGCCAGGGACAGGGAAAAGCTTTCTTT
TRBJ1-2	TRBV18	-	-	CASSLKEGSSNYGYTF	TGTGCCAGCTCACTCAAGGAGGGGTCTTCGAACTATGGCTACACCTTC
TRBJ2-7	TRBV11-2	-	-	CASSPLAAGMHYEQYF	TGTGCCAGCAGCCCCCTTGCTGCGGGCATGCACTACGAGCAGTACTTC
TRBJ1-2	TRBV4-3	-	TRBD1	CASSLDRASANYGYTF	TGCGCCAGCAGCCTCGACAGGGCCTCAGCTAACTATGGCTACACCTTC
TRBJ2-7	TRBV5-1	-	-	CASSEKGQSYEQYF	TGCGCCAGCAGCGAGAAAGGACAGTCCTACGAGCAGTACTTC
TRBJ1-2	TRBV7-2	-	-	CASSVSGFVDGYTF	TGTGCCAGCAGCGTATCAGGGTTTGTGGATGGCTACACCTTC
TRBJ2-7	TRBV19	-	TRBD1	CASTDRAPNYEQYF	TGTGCCAGTACTGACAGGGCCCCAAACTACGAGCAGTACTTC
TRBJ2-3	TRBV18	-	TRBD2	CASSPLAGDTDTQYF	TGTGCCAGCTCACCTCTAGCGGGGGACACAGATACGCAGTATTTT
TRBJ1-1	TRBV10-2	-	-	CASLPRRGTEAFF	TGCGCCAGTCTGCCCCGGAGAGGCACTGAAGCTTTCTTT
TRBJ1-6	TRBV4-1	-	TRBD1	CASSQGDSPSPLHF	TGCGCCAGCAGCCAAGGGGACAGTCCTTCACCCCTCCACTTT
TRBJ2-4	TRBV6-1	-	-	CASSDRAKNIQYF	TGTGCCAGCAGTGACAGGGCCAAAAACATTCAGTACTTC
TRBJ2-7	TRBV2	-	TRBD1	CASSAGQISYEQYF	TGTGCCAGCAGTGCGGGACAGATCTCCTACGAGCAGTACTTC
TRBJ2-3	TRBV6-1	-	-	CATTVGPDTQYF	TGTGCCACCACCGTGGGCCCAGATACGCAGTATTTT
TRBJ2-3	TRBV7-9	-	-	CASSLRVPLATDTQYF	TGTGCCAGCAGCTTAAGAGTCCCGTTAGCAACAGATACGCAGTATTTT
TRBJ1-1	TRBV2	-	-	CASSDGGLGAFF	TGTGCCAGCAGTGACGGGGGGCTAGGGGCTTTCTTT
TRBJ1-2	TRBV5-1	once	TRBD1	CASSNTGDPGYTF	TGCGCCAGCAGCAACACAGGGGACCCTGGCTACACCTTC
TRBJ2-7	TRBV4-3	few	-	CASSQSRGGWEQYF	TGCGCCAGCAGCCAAAGCCGCGGGGGCTGGGAGCAGTACTTC
TRBJ1-2	TRBV5-1	-	-	CASSLAARGGGYTF	TGCGCCAGCAGCTTGGCCGCCAGGGGCGGTGGCTACACCTTC
TRBJ1-4	TRBV6-6	-	-	CASSRPPGATNEKLFF	TGTGCCAGCAGTCGTCCGCCCGGAGCAACTAATGAAAAACTGTTTTTT
TRBJ1-2	TRBV6-1	-	-	CASSDLDKRANYGYTF	TGTGCCAGCAGTGATCTTGATAAGCGGGCTAACTATGGCTACACCTTC
TRBJ2-7	TRBV6-1	once	TRBD1	CASSEVSRGNYEQYF	TGTGCCAGCAGTGAAGTCAGCAGGGGGAACTACGAGCAGTACTTC
TRBJ2-7	TRBV19	-	-	CASSRQASYEQYF	TGTGCCAGTAGCCGACAGGCGAGCTACGAGCAGTACTTC
TRBJ2-1	TRBV11-2	-	TRBD1	CASRSDRGYEQFF	TGTGCCAGCAGATCGGACAGGGGATATGAGCAGTTCTTC
TRBJ2-1	TRBV2	-	TRBD2	CASRGSSGGNEQFF	TGTGCCAGCAGAGGGTCTAGCGGGGGGAATGAGCAGTTCTTC
TRBJ1-4	TRBV5-1	once	TRBD1	CASSFDRGDEKLFF	TGCGCCAGCAGCTTTGACAGGGGAGATGAAAAACTGTTTTTT
TRBJ2-1	TRBV4-1	-	-	CASSQESVPTVNEQFF	TGCGCCAGCAGCCAAGAGTCTGTTCCAACAGTTAATGAGCAGTTCTTC
TRBJ2-1	TRBV11-3	-	TRBD2	CASSKLAGGLYEQFF	TGTGCCAGCAGCAAACTAGCGGGGGGCTTATATGAGCAGTTCTTC
TRBJ2-5	TRBV9	-	-	CASSVAGEETQYF	TGTGCCAGCAGCGTAGCGGGGGAAGAGACCCAGTACTTC
TRBJ2-3	TRBV2	-	TRBD2	CASSLTGGTDTQYF	TGTGCCAGCAGTCTCACGGGGGGGACAGATACGCAGTATTTT
TRBJ2-7	TRBV19	-	-	CATSRTESYEQYF	TGTGCCACTAGCCGTACGGAGTCCTACGAGCAGTACTTC
TRBJ2-1	TRBV5-1	-	-	CASSLGRNEQFF	TGCGCCAGCAGCTTGGGGCGGAATGAGCAGTTCTTC